The 19 T cell receptor beta chains given below trace back to one sample, sequenced in a study of shared clonotypes between healthy human individuals. Clones were sequenced by immunoSEQ multiplex PCR, and TCRdb holds only the in-frame ones, with some missing. The data hold about 2.4 million clones, with over 85% observed a single time. Sequencing was performed on naive CD4+ T cells from PBMCs. The subset here: CD45RA+ positively selected. Receptors originate from a man aged 18 to 29 in good health. Some clones in this sample may be carry-over from other donors' samples.

This chain connects TRBV28 to TRBJ1-5, with D perhaps TRBD1 (5 bases). Germline V lookup: CDR1 MDHEN, CDR2 SYDVKM. Trimming took 3 bases from V and 6 from J, leaving 12 bases between them. The CDR3 sequence is 14 residues long. CDR3 bases: TGTGCCAGCAGTTTGGTGGGGGAGGGTCAGCCCCAGCATTTT. Its protein is CASSLVGEGQPQHF.

The rearrangement links TRBV2 to TRBJ1-1; weak D call: TRBD1 (5 bases). With 6 bases removed from V and 4 bases from J, the gap between germline ends came to 15 bases. The CDR3 length is 14 residues. Germline CDR1 and CDR2: SNHLY and FYNNEI. The CDR3 DNA reads as TGTGCCAGCAGGGAGCGGAGGGGTATCACTGAAGCTTTCTTT. This sequence encodes CASRERRGITEAFF. The complete variable domain, with remaining parts taken from reference TRBV2 and TRBJ1-1, reads EPEVTQTPSHQVTQMGQEVILRCVPISNHLYFYWYRQILGQKVEFLVSFYNNEISEKSEIFDDQFSVERPDGSNFTLKIRSTKLEDSAMYFCASRERRGITEAFFGQGTRLTVV.

The chain combines TRBV28 with TRBJ1-5; 7 bases map to TRBD1. The V segment lost 7 bases and the J segment 2 bases; nucleotides outside the gene matches: 5. CDR1 MDHEN and CDR2 SYDVKM come from the germline V gene. The CDR3 is 14 amino acids. The CDR3 is CASILGTGNQPQHF. The CDR3 DNA follows: TGTGCCAGCATCCTGGGGACAGGCAATCAGCCCCAGCATTTT.

V usage is TRBV5-1 and J usage is TRBJ2-2; D is possibly TRBD1 (5 bases). Per germline, CDR1 SGHRS and CDR2 YFSETQ. The CDR3 is made up of 17 amino acids. Deletions cut 0 bases from V and 2 bases from J, with 14 bases between. The chain's CDR3 is CASSLAPRQTNTGELFF. CDR3 bases: TGCGCCAGCAGCTTGGCCCCGAGACAGACCAACACCGGGGAGCTGTTTTTT.

The chain couples TRBV25-1 to TRBJ2-1, with D perhaps given as TRBD1 or TRBD2 (5 bases each). The CDR3 totals 14 residues. Per germline, CDR1 MGHDK and CDR2 SYGVNS. Trimming took off 7 bases at V and 3 bases at J, with 13 bases between the two ends. CDR3 residues: CASTSRDVYNEQFF. The CDR3 DNA reads TGTGCCAGCACCTCCCGGGACGTCTACAATGAGCAGTTCTTC.

In this sample, this clone turned up once. The CDR3 sequence: CASSQGGEKLFF. CDR3 coding DNA: TGTGCCAGCAGTCAGGGTGGCGAAAAACTGTTTTTT. The gene calls are TRBV6-5 and TRBJ1-4; the D gene is possibly TRBD1 (5 bases). The length of the CDR3 is 12 residues. Trimming stripped 5 bases from V and 8 bases from J, with 9 bases between. CDR1 and CDR2 from the germline V gene are MNHEY and SVGAGI.

This chain links TRBV5-1 with TRBJ2-1; 9 nucleotides align to TRBD1. The germline V gene encodes CDR1 SGHRS and CDR2 YFSETQ. J was trimmed by 6 bases and V by 0 bases; bases with no gene match: 1. This CDR3 contains 14 residues. The CDR3 sequence is CASSLGQGVNEQFF. CDR3 bases: TGCGCCAGCAGCTTGGGACAGGGGGTCAATGAGCAGTTCTTC. The full variable domain, its missing parts supplied by reference TRBV5-1 and TRBJ2-1, is KAGVTQTPRYLIKTRGQQVTLSCSPISGHRSVSWYQQTPGQGLQFLFEYFSETQRNKGNFPGRFSGRQFSNSRSEMNVSTLELGDSALYLCASSLGQGVNEQFFGPGTRLTVL.

This chain uses TRBV5-6 with TRBJ1-1, with D unresolved. The CDR3 sequence is 13 residues long. V was clipped by 0 bases and J by 6 bases, with 9 bases between them. CDR1 is SGHDT and CDR2 is YYEEEE in the germline V gene. The CDR3 spells CASSLGGKAEAFF. For the CDR3, the DNA is TGTGCCAGCAGCTTGGGAGGGAAAGCTGAAGCTTTCTTT.

This rearrangement joins TRBV18 to TRBJ2-3, with TRBD2 matching 11 bases. The CDR3 length is 16 residues. Germline values: CDR1 KGHSH, CDR2 LQKENI. Germline trimming cut 1 base from V and 8 bases from J; bases unmatched to any gene: 8. This CDR3 is CASSPLVTSGSGTQYF. CDR3 DNA sequence: TGTGCCAGCTCACCACTAGTAACTAGCGGGAGCGGTACGCAGTATTTT.

CDR3 amino acids: CASSPGQVNTEAFF. CDR3 nucleotides: TGTGCCAGCAGTCCCGGACAGGTGAACACTGAAGCTTTCTTT. The chain recombines TRBV27 with TRBJ1-1, with TRBD1 identical over 7 bases. CDR3 length: 14 residues. V shed 5 bases and J 0 bases; nucleotides not matched to a gene: 3. Germline-derived CDR1 and CDR2 are MNHEY and SMNVEV (reference sequence).

This clone has a handful of counts. The genes are TRBV19 and TRBJ1-1; D remains ambiguous. The V end lost 0 bases, the J end lost 10 bases, and 9 bases lay between the germline ends. This CDR3 region has 12 residues. Germline V CDR1 and CDR2: LNHDA, SQIVND (reference sequence). DNA of the CDR3: TGTGCCAGTAGTATAGAGGGGAAAGGAGCTTTCTTT. Its translation is CASSIEGKGAFF.

This chain uses TRBV5-5 with TRBJ2-1, with D possibly being TRBD1 (5 bases). Trimming pared 4 bases from V and 4 bases from J, leaving 15 bases between. Per the germline V gene, CDR1 is SGHKS and CDR2 is YYEKEE (reference sequence). The CDR3 consists of 15 residues. In DNA, the CDR3 is TGTGCCAGCAGCCCGTATCCCAAGGGGTACAATGAGCAGTTCTTC. This sequence encodes CASSPYPKGYNEQFF.

The chain is built from TRBV7-2 and TRBJ2-5, with D uncertain. Per germline, CDR1 SGHTA and CDR2 FQGNSA. V gave up 1 base and J gave up 4 bases, with 10 bases separating them. The length of the CDR3 is 14 residues. The CDR3 is CASSLVRTIETQYF. Written as DNA, the CDR3 is TGTGCCAGCAGCTTAGTGAGGACGATAGAGACCCAGTACTTC.

The V gene is TRBV5-1, the J gene TRBJ2-7, with D perhaps assigned TRBD1 or TRBD2 (7 bases each). The length of the CDR3 is 14 residues. V was pared by 4 bases and J by 4 bases, with 15 bases between. Germline-derived CDR1 and CDR2 are SGHRS and YFSETQ. CDR3 sequence (DNA): TGCGCCAGCAGCACGTACAGGGGAGGGTACGAGCAGTACTTC. Protein product: CASSTYRGGYEQYF.

The rearrangement uses TRBV6-5 and TRBJ2-7; D is perhaps TRBD2 (5 bases). CDR3 length: 14 residues. V lost 4 bases to trimming and J lost 3 bases, with 13 bases between them. CDR1 is MNHEY, CDR2 SVGAGI, per germline. This chain's CDR3 is CASSSARVDYEQYF. The CDR3 nucleotides read TGTGCCAGCAGTTCCGCGAGGGTCGACTACGAGCAGTACTTC.

The V gene is TRBV30, the J gene TRBJ2-2; TRBD1 matches 9 bases. Germline-derived CDR1 and CDR2 are GTSNPN and SVGIG (reference sequence). V gave up 4 bases and J gave up 0 bases; unmatched junction bases: 6. CDR3 size: 16 residues. The CDR3 sequence is CAWTPDRGTNTGELFF. The CDR3 nucleotides read TGTGCCTGGACCCCGGACAGGGGCACGAACACCGGGGAGCTGTTTTTT.

This rearrangement joins TRBV4-2 to TRBJ1-5; D uncertain. From germline, CDR1 is LGHNA and CDR2 YNFKEQ. This CDR3 spans 19 amino acids. Trimming stripped 2 bases from V and 0 bases from J, with 20 bases between. The CDR3 loop reads CASSQKGWAGPDSNQPQHF. The CDR3 coding sequence is TGTGCCAGCAGCCAAAAAGGGTGGGCAGGCCCCGATAGCAATCAGCCCCAGCATTTT.

J is TRBJ2-3 and V is TRBV4-2, with 16 positions matching TRBD2. V shed 3 bases and J 5 bases; nucleotides not matched to a gene: 5. Per germline, CDR1 LGHNA and CDR2 YNFKEQ. The CDR3 is 17 amino acids. Here the CDR3 reads CASSHEGLAGGEDTQYF. DNA of the CDR3: TGTGCCAGCAGCCACGAGGGACTAGCGGGAGGGGAAGATACGCAGTATTTT.

The V gene is TRBV27, the J gene TRBJ1-4, with a tentative D call TRBD1 (5 bases). CDR3 length: 13 amino acids. V was cut by 3 bases and J by 6 bases, with 8 bases left in between. CDR1 and CDR2 from the germline V gene are MNHEY and SMNVEV (reference sequence). The CDR3 region has the DNA TGTGCCAGCAGTTTCCAGGGCGATGAAAAACTGTTTTTT. Its translation: CASSFQGDEKLFF. Combining the CDR3 with reference TRBV27 and TRBJ1-4 gives the whole variable domain EAQVTQNPRYLITVTGKKLTVTCSQNMNHEYMSWYRQDPGLGLRQIYYSMNVEVTDKGDVPEGYKVSRKEKRNFPLILESPSPNQTSLYFCASSFQGDEKLFFGSGTQLSVL.